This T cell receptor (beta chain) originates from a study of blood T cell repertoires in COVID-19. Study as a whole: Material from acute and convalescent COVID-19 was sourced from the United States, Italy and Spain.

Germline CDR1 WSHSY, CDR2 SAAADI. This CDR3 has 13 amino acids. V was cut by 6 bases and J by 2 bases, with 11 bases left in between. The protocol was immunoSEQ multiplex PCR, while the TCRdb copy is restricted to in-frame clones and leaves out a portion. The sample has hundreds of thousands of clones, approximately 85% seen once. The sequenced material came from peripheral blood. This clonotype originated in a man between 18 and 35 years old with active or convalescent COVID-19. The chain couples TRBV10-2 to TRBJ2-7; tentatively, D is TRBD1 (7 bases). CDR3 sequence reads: CASRAGQTYEQYF. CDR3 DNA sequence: TGCGCCAGCAGGGCGGGACAGACCTACGAGCAGTACTTC.